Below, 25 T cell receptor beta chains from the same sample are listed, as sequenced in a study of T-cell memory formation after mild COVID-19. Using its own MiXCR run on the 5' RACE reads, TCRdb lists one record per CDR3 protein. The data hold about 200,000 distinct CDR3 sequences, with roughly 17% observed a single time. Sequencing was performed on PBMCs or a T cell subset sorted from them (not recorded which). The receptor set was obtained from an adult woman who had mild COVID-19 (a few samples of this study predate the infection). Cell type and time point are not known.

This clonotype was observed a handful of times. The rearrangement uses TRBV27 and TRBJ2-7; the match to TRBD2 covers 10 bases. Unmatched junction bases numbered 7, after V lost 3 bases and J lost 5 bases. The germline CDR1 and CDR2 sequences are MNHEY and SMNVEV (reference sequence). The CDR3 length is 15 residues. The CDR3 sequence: CASSFRSGRFNEQYF. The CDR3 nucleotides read TGTGCCAGCAGTTTCCGTAGCGGGAGGTTCAACGAGCAGTACTTC.

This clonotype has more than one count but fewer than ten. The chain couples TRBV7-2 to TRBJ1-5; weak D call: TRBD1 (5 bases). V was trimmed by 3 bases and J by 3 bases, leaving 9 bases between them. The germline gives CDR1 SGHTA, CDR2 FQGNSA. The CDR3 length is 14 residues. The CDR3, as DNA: TGTGCCAGCAGCTTGGGGGTTATCAATCAGCCCCAGCATTTT. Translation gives CASSLGVINQPQHF.

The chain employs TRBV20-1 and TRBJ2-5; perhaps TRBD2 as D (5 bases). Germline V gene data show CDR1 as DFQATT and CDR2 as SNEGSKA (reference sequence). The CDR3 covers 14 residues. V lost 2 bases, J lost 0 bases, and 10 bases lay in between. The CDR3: CSARSGYYQETQYF. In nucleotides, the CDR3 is TGCAGTGCTAGAAGCGGATACTACCAAGAGACCCAGTACTTC.

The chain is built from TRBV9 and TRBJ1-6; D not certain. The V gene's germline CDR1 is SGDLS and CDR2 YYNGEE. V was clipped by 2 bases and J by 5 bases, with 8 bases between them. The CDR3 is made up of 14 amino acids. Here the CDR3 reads CASSVGRNNSPLHF. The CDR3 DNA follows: TGTGCCAGCAGCGTTGGCAGGAATAATTCACCCCTCCACTTT.

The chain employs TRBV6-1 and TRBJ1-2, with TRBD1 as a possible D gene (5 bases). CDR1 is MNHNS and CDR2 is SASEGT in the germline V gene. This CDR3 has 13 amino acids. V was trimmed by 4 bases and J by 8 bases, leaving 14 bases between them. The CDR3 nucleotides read TGTGCCAGCAGTGTGAGCAGGGTAGGAGGCTACACCTTC. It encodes CASSVSRVGGYTF.

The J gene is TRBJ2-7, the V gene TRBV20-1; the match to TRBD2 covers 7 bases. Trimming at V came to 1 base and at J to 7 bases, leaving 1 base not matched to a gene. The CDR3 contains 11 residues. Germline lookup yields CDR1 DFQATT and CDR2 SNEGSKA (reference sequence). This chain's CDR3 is CSARGEGEQYF. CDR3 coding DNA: TGCAGTGCTAGAGGGGAGGGGGAGCAGTACTTC.

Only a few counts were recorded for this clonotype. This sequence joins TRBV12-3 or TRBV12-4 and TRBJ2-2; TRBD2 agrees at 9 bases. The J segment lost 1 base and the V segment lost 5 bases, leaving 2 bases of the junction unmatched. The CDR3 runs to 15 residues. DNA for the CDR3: TGTGCCAGCAGTCGAGCGGGGGGGAACACCGGGGAGCTGTTTTTT. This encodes CASSRAGGNTGELFF.

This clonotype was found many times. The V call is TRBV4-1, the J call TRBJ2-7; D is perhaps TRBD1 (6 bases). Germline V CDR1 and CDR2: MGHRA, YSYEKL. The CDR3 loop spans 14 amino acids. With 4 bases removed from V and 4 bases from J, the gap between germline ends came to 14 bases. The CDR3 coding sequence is TGCGCCAGCAGCCGTGGCAGGGGTGTTTACGAGCAGTACTTC. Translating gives CASSRGRGVYEQYF.

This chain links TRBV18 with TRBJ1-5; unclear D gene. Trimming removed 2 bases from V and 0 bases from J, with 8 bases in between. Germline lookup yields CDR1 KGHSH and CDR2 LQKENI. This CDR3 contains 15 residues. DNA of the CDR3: TGTGCCAGCTCACCAGGCGACTCTAGCAATCAGCCCCAGCATTTT. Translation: CASSPGDSSNQPQHF.

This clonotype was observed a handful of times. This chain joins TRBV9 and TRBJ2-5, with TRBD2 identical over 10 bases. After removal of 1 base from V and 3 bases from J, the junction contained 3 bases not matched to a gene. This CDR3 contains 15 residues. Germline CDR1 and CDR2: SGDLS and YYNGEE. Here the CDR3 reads CASSVSTSGEETQYF. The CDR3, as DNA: TGTGCCAGCAGCGTAAGCACTAGCGGGGAAGAGACCCAGTACTTC.

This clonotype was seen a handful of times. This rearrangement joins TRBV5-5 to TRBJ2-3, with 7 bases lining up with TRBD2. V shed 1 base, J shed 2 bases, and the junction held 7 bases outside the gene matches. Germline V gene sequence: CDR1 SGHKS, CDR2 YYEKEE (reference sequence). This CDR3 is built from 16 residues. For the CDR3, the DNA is TGTGCCAGCAGCTTGCTTCCGGGAGGTAACACAGATACGCAGTATTTT. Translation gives CASSLLPGGNTDTQYF.

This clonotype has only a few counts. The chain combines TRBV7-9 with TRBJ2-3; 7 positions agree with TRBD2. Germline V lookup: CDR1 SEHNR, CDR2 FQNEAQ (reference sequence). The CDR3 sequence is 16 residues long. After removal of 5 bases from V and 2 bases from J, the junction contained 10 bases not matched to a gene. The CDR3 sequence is CASSPPGLQYTDTQYF. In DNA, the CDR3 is TGTGCCAGCAGCCCACCGGGACTACAATACACAGATACGCAGTATTTT.

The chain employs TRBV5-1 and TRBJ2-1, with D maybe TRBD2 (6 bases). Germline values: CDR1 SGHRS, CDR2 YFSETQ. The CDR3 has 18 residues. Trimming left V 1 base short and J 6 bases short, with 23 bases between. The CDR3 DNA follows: TGCGCCAGCAGCTTGCTAGAGACTAGTGTAGCTTCGGGCAATGAGCAGTTCTTC. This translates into CASSLLETSVASGNEQFF.

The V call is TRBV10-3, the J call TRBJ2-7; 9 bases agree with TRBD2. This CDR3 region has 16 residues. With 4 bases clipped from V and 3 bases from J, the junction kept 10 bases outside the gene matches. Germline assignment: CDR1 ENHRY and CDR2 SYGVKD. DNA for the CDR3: TGTGCCATCAGTGCTGGGGGGACTAGCATCATCTACGAGCAGTACTTC. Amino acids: CAISAGGTSIIYEQYF.

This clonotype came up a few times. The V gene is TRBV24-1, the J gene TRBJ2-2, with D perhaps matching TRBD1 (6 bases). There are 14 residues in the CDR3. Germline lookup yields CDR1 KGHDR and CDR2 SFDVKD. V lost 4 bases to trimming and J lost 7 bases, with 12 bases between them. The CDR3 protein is CATSDPSGDGELFF. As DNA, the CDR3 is TGTGCCACCAGTGACCCTTCAGGGGACGGGGAGCTGTTTTTT.

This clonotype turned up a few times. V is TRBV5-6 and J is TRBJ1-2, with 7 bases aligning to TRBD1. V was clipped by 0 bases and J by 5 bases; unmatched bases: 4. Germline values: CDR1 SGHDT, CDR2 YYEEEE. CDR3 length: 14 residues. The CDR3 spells CASSLGQGAYGYTF. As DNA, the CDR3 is TGTGCCAGCAGCTTGGGACAGGGAGCGTATGGCTACACCTTC.

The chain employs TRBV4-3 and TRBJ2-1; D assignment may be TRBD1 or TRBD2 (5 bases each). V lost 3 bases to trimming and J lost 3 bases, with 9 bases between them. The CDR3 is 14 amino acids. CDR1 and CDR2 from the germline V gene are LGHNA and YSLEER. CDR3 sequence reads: CASSHGTVYNEQFF. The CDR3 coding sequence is TGCGCCAGCAGCCACGGGACGGTCTACAATGAGCAGTTCTTC.

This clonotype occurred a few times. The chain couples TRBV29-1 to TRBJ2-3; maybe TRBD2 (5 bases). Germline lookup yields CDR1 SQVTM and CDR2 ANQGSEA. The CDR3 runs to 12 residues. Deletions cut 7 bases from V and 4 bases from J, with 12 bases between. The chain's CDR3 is CSARDGPDTQYF. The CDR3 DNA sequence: TGCAGCGCGAGGGATGGCCCAGATACGCAGTATTTT.

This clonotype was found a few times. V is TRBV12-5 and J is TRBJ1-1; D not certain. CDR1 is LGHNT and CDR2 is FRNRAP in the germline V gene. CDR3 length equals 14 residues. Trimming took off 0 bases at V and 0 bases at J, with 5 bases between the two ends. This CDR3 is CASGLVQMNTEAFF. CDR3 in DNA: TGTGCTAGTGGTTTGGTACAGATGAACACTGAAGCTTTCTTT.

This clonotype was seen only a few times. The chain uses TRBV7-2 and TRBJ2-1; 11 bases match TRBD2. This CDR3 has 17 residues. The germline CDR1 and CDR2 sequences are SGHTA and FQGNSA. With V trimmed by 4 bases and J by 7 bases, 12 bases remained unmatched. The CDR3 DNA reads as TGTGCCAGCAGCTACCTAGCGGGAGGCTTCACTGGGAATGAGCAGTTCTTC. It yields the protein CASSYLAGGFTGNEQFF.

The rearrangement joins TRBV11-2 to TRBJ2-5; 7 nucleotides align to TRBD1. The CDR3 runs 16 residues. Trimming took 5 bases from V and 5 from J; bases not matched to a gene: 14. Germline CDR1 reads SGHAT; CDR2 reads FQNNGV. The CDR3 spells CASSPDRVWGLETQYF. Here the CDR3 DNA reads TGTGCCAGCAGCCCTGACAGGGTTTGGGGGTTGGAGACCCAGTACTTC.

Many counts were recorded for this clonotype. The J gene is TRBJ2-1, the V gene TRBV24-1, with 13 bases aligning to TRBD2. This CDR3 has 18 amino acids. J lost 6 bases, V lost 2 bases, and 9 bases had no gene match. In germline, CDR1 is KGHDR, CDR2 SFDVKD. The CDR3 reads CATSDWTSGSLSRNEQFF. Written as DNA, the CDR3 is TGTGCCACCAGTGATTGGACTAGCGGGAGTCTTTCCCGCAATGAGCAGTTCTTC.

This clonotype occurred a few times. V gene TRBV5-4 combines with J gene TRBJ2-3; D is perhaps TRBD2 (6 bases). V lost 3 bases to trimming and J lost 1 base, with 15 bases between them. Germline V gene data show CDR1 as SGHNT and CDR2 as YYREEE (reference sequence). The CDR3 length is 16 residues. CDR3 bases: TGTGCCAGCAGCTCCCGTCTCACGGGGGGCACAGATACGCAGTATTTT. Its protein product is CASSSRLTGGTDTQYF.

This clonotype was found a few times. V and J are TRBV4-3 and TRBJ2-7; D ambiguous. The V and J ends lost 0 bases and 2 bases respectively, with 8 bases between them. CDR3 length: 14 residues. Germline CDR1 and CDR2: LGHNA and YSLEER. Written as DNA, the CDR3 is TGCGCCAGCAGCCAAGATCGGAGAACCTACGAGCAGTACTTC. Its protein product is CASSQDRRTYEQYF.

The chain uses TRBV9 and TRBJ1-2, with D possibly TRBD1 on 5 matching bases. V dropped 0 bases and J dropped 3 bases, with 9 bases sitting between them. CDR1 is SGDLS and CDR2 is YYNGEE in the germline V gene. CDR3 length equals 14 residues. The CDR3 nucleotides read TGTGCCAGCAGCGTAGAGGGAGGGGACTATGGCTACACCTTC. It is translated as CASSVEGGDYGYTF.